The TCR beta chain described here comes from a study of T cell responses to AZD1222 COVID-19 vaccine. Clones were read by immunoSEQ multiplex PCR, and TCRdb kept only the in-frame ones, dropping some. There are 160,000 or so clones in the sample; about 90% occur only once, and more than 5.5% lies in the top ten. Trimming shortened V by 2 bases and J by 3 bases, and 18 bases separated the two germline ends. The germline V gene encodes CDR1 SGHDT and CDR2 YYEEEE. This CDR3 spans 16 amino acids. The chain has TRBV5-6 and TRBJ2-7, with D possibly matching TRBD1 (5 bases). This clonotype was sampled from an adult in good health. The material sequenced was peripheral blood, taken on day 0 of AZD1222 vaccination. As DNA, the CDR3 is TGTGCCAGCAGCTTAGTGTTGGTAGGCAGGGACTACGAGCAGTACTTC. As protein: CASSLVLVGRDYEQYF. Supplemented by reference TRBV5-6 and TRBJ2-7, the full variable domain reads DAGVTQSPTHLIKTRGQQVTLRCSPKSGHDTVSWYQQALGQGPQFIFQYYEEEERQRGNFPDRFSGHQFPNYSSELNVNALLLGDSALYLCASSLVLVGRDYEQYFGPGTRLTVT.